What follows describes a single T cell receptor (beta chain). Its antigen is not known. This table comes from immunoSEQ multiplex PCR, and its TCRdb copy is limited to in-frame clones, with some not included. The sample has about 60,000 clones, 75% to 90% seen once. Germline V gene sequence: CDR1 LNHDA, CDR2 SQIVND (reference sequence). V dropped 9 bases and J dropped 0 bases, with 15 bases sitting between them. This CDR3 spans 15 amino acids. This specimen belongs to a study of T cell responses to AZD1222 COVID-19 vaccine. Study-wide results and caveats: No day 14 peak samples; only post-peak repertoires were characterized. Baseline seropositives among AZD1222 recipients totaled only five or six.

The J gene is TRBJ1-5, the V gene TRBV19; a weak D match, TRBD1 (5 bases). The sequencing used peripheral blood, collected 28 days after the second AZD1222 dose. The TCR originated in an adult who received the AZD1222 COVID-19 vaccine. The CDR3 loop is CASHTGRFSNQPQHF. The CDR3 bases are TGTGCCAGCCACACGGGACGGTTTAGCAATCAGCCCCAGCATTTT.